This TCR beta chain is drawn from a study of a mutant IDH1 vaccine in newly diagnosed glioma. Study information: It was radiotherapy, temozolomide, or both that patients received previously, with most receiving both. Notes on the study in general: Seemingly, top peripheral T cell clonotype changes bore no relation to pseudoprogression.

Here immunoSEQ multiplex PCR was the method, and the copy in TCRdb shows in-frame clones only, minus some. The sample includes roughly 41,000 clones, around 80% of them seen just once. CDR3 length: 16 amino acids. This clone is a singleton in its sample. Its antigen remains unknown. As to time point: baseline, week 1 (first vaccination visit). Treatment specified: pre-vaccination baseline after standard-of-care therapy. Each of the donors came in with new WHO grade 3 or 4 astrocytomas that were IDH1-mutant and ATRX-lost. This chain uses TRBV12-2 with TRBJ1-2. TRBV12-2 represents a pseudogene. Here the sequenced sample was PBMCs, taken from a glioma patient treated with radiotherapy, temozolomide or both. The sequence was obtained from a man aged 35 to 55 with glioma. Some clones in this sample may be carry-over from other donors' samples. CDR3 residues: CASRSPVGGRIYGYTF. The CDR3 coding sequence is TGTGCAAGTCGCTCACCGGTTGGGGGACGGATATATGGCTACACCTTC.